This entry describes one T cell receptor (beta chain). The sample originates from a study of blood T cell repertoires in COVID-19. Study-wide background: The United States, Italy and Spain were the sources of the acute and convalescent COVID-19 samples. PBMCs, B-cell-depleted T cells, or T cells provided the cDNA or gDNA that made up the material.

Trimming cost V 2 bases and J 3 bases, with 26 bases left between them. The germline CDR1 and CDR2 sequences are SEHNR and FQNEAQ (reference sequence). The CDR3 runs to 19 residues. Clones were sequenced by immunoSEQ multiplex PCR, and TCRdb holds only the in-frame ones, with some missing. The sample consists of some 160,000 clones, around three quarters of them appearing once. Sequenced input: peripheral blood. The gene calls are TRBV7-9 and TRBJ2-7, with TRBD1 as a possible D gene (6 bases). The clonotype was recovered from a man between 70 and 80 years old with active or convalescent COVID-19. The CDR3 DNA follows: TGTGCCAGCAGCTTACCGACAGGAGTAATCGGAGGACTGGGCTACGAGCAGTACTTC. As protein: CASSLPTGVIGGLGYEQYF.